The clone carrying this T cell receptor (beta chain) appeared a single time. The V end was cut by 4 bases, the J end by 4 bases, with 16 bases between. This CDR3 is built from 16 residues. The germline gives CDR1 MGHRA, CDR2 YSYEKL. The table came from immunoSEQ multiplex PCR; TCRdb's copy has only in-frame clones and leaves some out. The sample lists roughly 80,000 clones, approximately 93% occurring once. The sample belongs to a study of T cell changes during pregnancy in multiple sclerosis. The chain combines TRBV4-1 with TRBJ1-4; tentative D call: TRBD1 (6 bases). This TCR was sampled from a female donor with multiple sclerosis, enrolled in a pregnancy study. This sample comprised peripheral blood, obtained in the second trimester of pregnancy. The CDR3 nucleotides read TGCGCCAGCAGCCTGAGGCCGGACAGATTTAATGAAAAACTGTTTTTT. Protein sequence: CASSLRPDRFNEKLFF.